The 22 T cell receptor beta chains given below trace back to one sample, sequenced in a study of response to subunit inactivated influenza vaccine (dated by TCRdb to the late 2010s). The library was built by means of RT-PCR. Sequencing relied on an Illumina HiSeq 2500. TCRdb itself trimmed the public reads at Q25 with fastp, ran MiXCR and retained productive beta chains. Every distinct CDR3 protein forms one entry, paired with its most common genes and DNA. Recorded for this sample are approximately 200,000 distinct CDR3 sequences; about an eighth of them occurred a single time. The leading ten clones occupy 26% of the sample. This specimen was CD8+ T cells sorted from PBMCs, taken about 5 days after vaccination. The origin of the receptors is a man aged 45-65 years who received an inactivated influenza vaccine. Donor details come from another sample of the same person, matched by shared clones.

This clonotype has just a few counts. The V call is TRBV5-6, the J call TRBJ2-1; 7 bases are shared with TRBD1. J lost 2 bases, V lost 5 bases, and 7 bases had no gene match. CDR1 SGHDT and CDR2 YYEEEE come from the germline V gene. The length of the CDR3 is 15 residues. CDR3: CASRGTGVTYNEQFF. The CDR3 DNA reads TGTGCCAGCAGGGGTACAGGGGTAACCTACAATGAGCAGTTCTTC.

V gene TRBV29-1 combines with J gene TRBJ2-1; TRBD1 aligns across 8 bases. V trimming: 4 bases; J trimming: 4 bases; junction bases outside the gene matches: 9. Germline CDR1 reads SQVTM; CDR2 reads ANQGSEA. The CDR3 is 15 residues long. The CDR3 reads CSVAGPGGVYNEQFF. DNA of the CDR3: TGCAGCGTTGCGGGTCCAGGGGGCGTATACAATGAGCAGTTCTTC.

J is TRBJ2-7 and V is TRBV2, with D uncertain. Germline values: CDR1 SNHLY, CDR2 FYNNEI. Trimming shortened V by 6 bases and J by 9 bases, and 12 bases separated the two germline ends. The CDR3 is 11 amino acids. As DNA, the CDR3 is TGTGCCAGCAGACCCCCGCCCGGGCAGTACTTC. Its translation: CASRPPPGQYF.

V is TRBV6-2 or TRBV6-3 and J is TRBJ1-5; no clear D gene. The V gene lost 0 bases and the J gene lost 6 bases, with 12 bases spanning the gap. CDR1 MNHEY and CDR2 SVGEGT come from the germline V gene. The CDR3 consists of 15 residues. DNA of the CDR3: TGTGCCAGCAGTTACTCGAACACGTTGGGTCAGCCCCAGCATTTT. Translated: CASSYSNTLGQPQHF.

The chain couples TRBV27 to TRBJ2-5, with TRBD2 identical over 11 bases. The CDR3 is 15 residues long. V gave up 5 bases and J gave up 4 bases; unmatched junction bases: 6. Germline lookup yields CDR1 MNHEY and CDR2 SMNVEV (reference sequence). The CDR3 coding sequence is TGTGCCAGCAGTCCAACCGGGACTAGCGGAGAGACCCAGTACTTC. It yields the protein CASSPTGTSGETQYF.

The V gene is TRBV25-1, the J gene TRBJ2-1; D is perhaps TRBD1 (5 bases). The CDR3 covers 13 residues. Trimming shortened V by 5 bases and J by 14 bases, and 19 bases separated the two germline ends. The germline V gene encodes CDR1 MGHDK and CDR2 SYGVNS. CDR3 bases: TGTGCCAGCAGTCCCACCAGCCAGGGAATAGAGTTCTTC. It codes for CASSPTSQGIEFF.

This clonotype came up a few times. The J gene is TRBJ2-2, the V gene TRBV4-3; 7 bases fit TRBD2. Germline values: CDR1 LGHNA, CDR2 YSLEER. The CDR3 covers 17 residues. Germline trimming cut 0 bases from V and 7 bases from J; bases unmatched to any gene: 11. The CDR3 coding sequence is TGCGCCAGCAGCCAAGATACCAGGCGGGGGTCTGGCGGGGAGCTGTTTTTT. Protein product: CASSQDTRRGSGGELFF.

This clonotype has a handful of counts. The chain recombines TRBV9 with TRBJ2-1, with 11 bases fitting TRBD2. The germline CDR1 and CDR2 sequences are SGDLS and YYNGEE. There are 17 residues in the CDR3. J lost 4 bases, V lost 0 bases, and 6 bases had no gene match. The CDR3 sequence is CASSVGGGTSGYNEQFF. The DNA for the CDR3 is TGTGCCAGCAGCGTAGGCGGAGGGACTAGCGGTTACAATGAGCAGTTCTTC.

The gene calls are TRBV12-3 or TRBV12-4 and TRBJ2-1, with a weak D call TRBD1 (6 bases). The CDR3 runs to 14 residues. Between the trimmed V and J ends, which lost 6 bases and 8 bases, there was a span of 17 bases. CDR3: CASSPNREEDEQFF. The DNA of the CDR3 is TGTGCCAGCAGCCCCAACAGGGAAGAAGATGAGCAGTTCTTC.

This clonotype was counted only a few times. The J gene is TRBJ2-3, the V gene TRBV12-3 or TRBV12-4; 7 nucleotides line up with TRBD2. The J segment lost 4 bases and the V segment lost 5 bases, leaving 6 bases of the junction unmatched. This CDR3 has 14 residues. CDR3 nucleotides: TGTGCCAGCAGTATGCGACTAGCCCCAGATACGCAGTATTTT. The encoded protein is CASSMRLAPDTQYF.

V usage is TRBV29-1 and J usage is TRBJ1-1, with 12 bases lining up with TRBD1. There are 14 residues in the CDR3. The V and J ends lost 7 bases and 6 bases, in that order; junction bases with no gene match: 9. The germline CDR1 and CDR2 sequences are SQVTM and ANQGSEA. Here the CDR3 reads CSANMGQGASEAFF. CDR3 DNA sequence: TGCAGCGCCAATATGGGACAGGGGGCGTCTGAAGCTTTCTTT.

This chain links TRBV4-2 with TRBJ2-3, with D unresolved. Looked up from germline, CDR1 is LGHNA and CDR2 is YNFKEQ. Trimming pared 0 bases from V and 0 bases from J, leaving 10 bases between. This CDR3 contains 16 residues. CDR3 sequence (DNA): TGTGCCAGCAGCCAAGACGACTTTTCTAGCACAGATACGCAGTATTTT. It encodes CASSQDDFSSTDTQYF.

The sample holds many counts of this clonotype. Mismatch with germline at one junction end may stem from a read error. The CDR3 nucleotides read TGTGCCAGCAGCTTAGCGGGAGGGACATACGAGCAGTACTTC. Its protein product is CASSLAGGTYEQYF. The chain is built from TRBV5-1 and TRBJ2-7, with TRBD2 matching over 11 bases. CDR1 is SGHRS and CDR2 is YFSETQ in the germline V gene. This CDR3 contains 14 residues.

This clonotype occurred a few times. The chain recombines TRBV6-1 with TRBJ2-1; 7 bases agree with TRBD1. The CDR3 length is 15 residues. The germline CDR1 and CDR2 sequences are MNHNS and SASEGT. V was clipped by 5 bases and J by 7 bases; unmatched bases: 11. The CDR3 spells CASSQTGTRGNEQFF. CDR3 nucleotide sequence: TGTGCCAGCAGTCAGACAGGGACGAGAGGGAATGAGCAGTTCTTC.

This clonotype was counted many times. The V gene is TRBV14, the J gene TRBJ2-1, with TRBD2 identical over 10 bases. The CDR3 covers 17 residues. Germline values: CDR1 SGHDN, CDR2 FVKESK. Trimming at V came to 4 bases and at J to 5 bases, leaving 11 bases not matched to a gene. CDR3 bases: TGTGCCAGCAGCCCGAACTTAGGACTAGCGGAGGACAATGAGCAGTTCTTC. Translation gives CASSPNLGLAEDNEQFF.

There are a few counts of this clonotype. The chain carries TRBV12-3 or TRBV12-4 and TRBJ1-5; tentatively, D is TRBD1 (6 bases). Trimming shortened V by 5 bases and J by 5 bases, and 13 bases separated the two germline ends. CDR3 size: 14 residues. The DNA for the CDR3 is TGTGCCAGCAGTGCCACAGGGAGAGATCAGCCCCAGCATTTT. Protein sequence: CASSATGRDQPQHF.

The chain couples TRBV7-9 to TRBJ2-2, with 8 bases fitting TRBD2. The junction had 2 bases not matched to a gene; V was cut back by 5 bases and J by 0 bases. There are 15 residues in the CDR3. Germline lookup yields CDR1 SEHNR and CDR2 FQNEAQ (reference sequence). The CDR3 DNA sequence: TGTGCCAGCAGCCTGGGACTAGCGAACACCGGGGAGCTGTTTTTT. Its translation is CASSLGLANTGELFF.

The chain joins TRBV7-8 to TRBJ2-7, with D hard to call. V shed 5 bases and J shed 5 bases, with 13 bases lying between them. Looked up from germline, CDR1 is SGHVS and CDR2 is FQNEAQ. The CDR3 totals 13 residues. The chain's CDR3 is CASSPRFRDEQYF. In DNA form, the CDR3 reads TGTGCCAGCAGCCCCCGGTTTCGAGACGAGCAGTACTTC.

The chain joins TRBV6-5 to TRBJ1-4; tentatively, D is TRBD1 (6 bases). This CDR3 has 16 residues. Trimming cost V 2 bases and J 3 bases, with 13 bases left between them. Germline CDR1 reads MNHEY; CDR2 reads SVGAGI. As DNA, the CDR3 is TGTGCCAGCAGTTACCTCTCAGGGGCAGCTAATGAAAAACTGTTTTTT. Translated, it gives CASSYLSGAANEKLFF.

In its sample, this clonotype was seen a few times. This chain joins TRBV14 and TRBJ2-7; TRBD1 matches 10 bases. Germline V gives CDR1 SGHDN, CDR2 FVKESK. There are 15 residues in the CDR3. The V and J ends lost 4 bases and 4 bases, in that order; junction bases with no gene match: 7. CDR3 nucleotides: TGTGCCAGCAGCCGGTTTCAGGGACAGGGGTACGAGCAGTACTTC. This translates into CASSRFQGQGYEQYF.

This rearrangement joins TRBV30 to TRBJ2-7, with D tentatively TRBD1 (6 bases). The CDR3 extends over 13 amino acids. Germline V CDR1 and CDR2: GTSNPN, SVGIG (reference sequence). V gave up 2 bases and J gave up 0 bases, with 8 bases separating them. CDR3 DNA sequence: TGTGCCTGGAGTCCGGACAGCTCCTACGAGCAGTACTTC. Its protein product is CAWSPDSSYEQYF.

This clonotype appeared a few times. The rearrangement joins TRBV7-2 to TRBJ1-1, with TRBD1 as a possible D gene (5 bases). Trimming pared 1 base from V and 4 bases from J, leaving 10 bases between. Germline V gene lookup returns CDR1 SGHTA and CDR2 FQGNSA. CDR3 length equals 14 residues. The DNA of the CDR3 is TGTGCCAGCAGCTTAGGGCAGGGTTTCACTGAAGCTTTCTTT. It yields the protein CASSLGQGFTEAFF.